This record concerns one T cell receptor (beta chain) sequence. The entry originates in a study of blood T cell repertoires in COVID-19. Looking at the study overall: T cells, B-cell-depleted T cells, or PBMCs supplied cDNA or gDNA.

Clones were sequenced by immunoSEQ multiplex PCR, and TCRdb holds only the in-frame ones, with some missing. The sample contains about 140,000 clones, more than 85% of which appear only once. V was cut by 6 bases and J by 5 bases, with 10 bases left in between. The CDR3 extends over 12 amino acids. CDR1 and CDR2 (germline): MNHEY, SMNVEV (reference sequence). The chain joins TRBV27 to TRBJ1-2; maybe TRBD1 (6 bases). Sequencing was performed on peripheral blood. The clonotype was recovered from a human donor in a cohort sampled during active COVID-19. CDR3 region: CASSPQGYGYTF. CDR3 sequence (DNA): TGTGCCAGCAGCCCGCAGGGGTATGGCTACACCTTC.